This T cell receptor beta chain was captured by sequencing in a study of T cell responses to AZD1222 COVID-19 vaccine. Measured with immunoSEQ multiplex PCR; TCRdb has only the in-frame clones, and not every one. This table has approximately 74,000 clones, roughly four fifths appearing once. Trimming removed 2 bases at V and 4 bases at J, with 11 bases between. The CDR3 loop spans 14 amino acids. Germline assignment: CDR1 KGHSH and CDR2 LQKENI. V usage is TRBV18 and J usage is TRBJ1-1; D perhaps matches TRBD1 (5 bases). The receptor comes from an adult in good health. Specimen: peripheral blood, collected on day 0 of AZD1222 vaccination. CDR3 nucleotide sequence: TGTGCCAGCTCACCATGGCGGGGCGGCACTGAAGCTTTCTTT. It codes for CASSPWRGGTEAFF.